The rows below give T cell receptor beta chains drawn from one sample of a study of T cells after yellow fever vaccination. TCRdb ran MiXCR on the 5' RACE reads and lists one entry per CDR3 protein. The data show a few hundred thousand distinct CDR3 sequences, with about 17% seen just once and 17% held by the top ten. Here the sequenced sample was PBMCs, taken 5 days after the first yellow fever vaccination. Receptors were obtained from a man aged 18 to 29 who received the YFV17D yellow fever vaccine. Both conserved end residues are part of each CDR3. A D gene is named only where the DNA matches it firmly. The size entry is marked missing in some rows and otherwise reads once, few, many or a size class.

J gene: TRBJ2-2
D gene: .
clone size: few
V gene: TRBV5-1
CDR3 protein: CASSFSLANTGELFF
CDR3 DNA: TGCGCCAGCAGCTTTTCCCTCGCGAACACCGGGGAGCTGTTTTTT

J gene: TRBJ1-4
D gene: .
clone size: few
V gene: TRBV4-2
CDR3 protein: CASSLNSNEKLFF
CDR3 DNA: TGTGCCAGCAGCCTTAACAGTAATGAAAAACTGTTTTTT

J gene: TRBJ2-7
D gene: .
clone size: few
V gene: TRBV12-3/TRBV12-4
CDR3 protein: CASSPSSGGYEQYF
CDR3 DNA: TGTGCCAGCAGCCCCTCTTCCGGGGGTTACGAGCAGTACTTC

J gene: TRBJ2-1
D gene: TRBD1
clone size: .
V gene: TRBV28
CDR3 protein: CASRTRQGIIFSYNEQFF
CDR3 DNA: TGTGCCAGCAGGACGAGACAGGGAATAATCTTCTCCTACAATGAGCAGTTCTTC

J gene: TRBJ2-3
D gene: TRBD1
clone size: .
V gene: TRBV6-2/TRBV6-3
CDR3 protein: CASQDPDRVVGDTQYF
CDR3 DNA: TGTGCCAGCCAAGATCCTGACAGGGTAGTGGGAGATACGCAGTATTTT

J gene: TRBJ2-7
D gene: .
clone size: .
V gene: TRBV20-1
CDR3 protein: CSARDQGGARYEQYF
CDR3 DNA: TGCAGTGCTAGAGATCAAGGGGGGGCTCGTTACGAGCAGTACTTC

J gene: TRBJ2-1
D gene: .
clone size: few
V gene: TRBV11-1
CDR3 protein: CASSSSLLGGASSYNEQFF
CDR3 DNA: TGTGCCAGCAGCTCCTCCCTCTTGGGGGGGGCGAGCTCCTACAATGAGCAGTTCTTC

J gene: TRBJ2-1
D gene: .
clone size: .
V gene: TRBV11-2
CDR3 protein: CASSASWGGLTQFF
CDR3 DNA: TGTGCCAGCAGCGCCAGTTGGGGGGGCCTTACGCAGTTCTTC

J gene: TRBJ2-3
D gene: TRBD1
clone size: .
V gene: TRBV4-2
CDR3 protein: CASSYYQDRADTDTQYF
CDR3 DNA: TGTGCCAGCAGCTATTACCAGGACAGGGCTGACACAGATACGCAGTATTTT

J gene: TRBJ2-1
D gene: .
clone size: .
V gene: TRBV24-1
CDR3 protein: CATSESGPRVGGNEQFF
CDR3 DNA: TGTGCCACCAGTGAAAGTGGGCCCAGGGTCGGTGGCAATGAGCAGTTCTTC

J gene: TRBJ2-6
D gene: TRBD1
clone size: few
V gene: TRBV7-9
CDR3 protein: CASTGQGAASGANVLTF
CDR3 DNA: TGTGCCAGCACCGGACAGGGGGCGGCCTCCGGGGCCAACGTCCTGACTTTC

J gene: TRBJ1-1
D gene: .
clone size: .
V gene: TRBV12-3/TRBV12-4
CDR3 protein: CASSHWGKGTEAFF
CDR3 DNA: TGTGCCAGCAGCCACTGGGGAAAGGGCACTGAAGCTTTCTTT

J gene: TRBJ2-2
D gene: TRBD1
clone size: few
V gene: TRBV20-1
CDR3 protein: CSARDYRGAGELFF
CDR3 DNA: TGCAGTGCTAGAGATTACAGGGGGGCCGGGGAGCTGTTTTTT

J gene: TRBJ2-3
D gene: TRBD1
clone size: many
V gene: TRBV20-1
CDR3 protein: CSAAGTGGSGQYF
CDR3 DNA: TGCAGTGCCGCCGGGACAGGGGGGTCGGGGCAGTATTTT

J gene: TRBJ2-5
D gene: .
clone size: few
V gene: TRBV20-1
CDR3 protein: CSARADYLGGSQYF
CDR3 DNA: TGCAGTGCTAGAGCGGACTACCTGGGTGGATCCCAGTACTTC

J gene: TRBJ2-2
D gene: .
clone size: .
V gene: TRBV20-1
CDR3 protein: CSAPYDPNTGELFF
CDR3 DNA: TGCAGTGCTCCCTATGACCCTAACACCGGGGAGCTGTTTTTT

J gene: TRBJ1-1
D gene: .
clone size: .
V gene: TRBV7-2
CDR3 protein: CASSLAKWHTEAFF
CDR3 DNA: TGTGCCAGCAGCTTAGCCAAGTGGCACACTGAAGCTTTCTTT

J gene: TRBJ2-3
D gene: .
clone size: few
V gene: TRBV10-3
CDR3 protein: CAISESRGLRGTDTQYF
CDR3 DNA: TGTGCCATCAGTGAGTCGAGAGGTTTGAGGGGGACAGATACGCAGTATTTT

J gene: TRBJ1-4
D gene: TRBD1
clone size: .
V gene: TRBV29-1
CDR3 protein: CSVKDRTNEKLFF
CDR3 DNA: TGCAGCGTTAAGGACAGGACTAATGAAAAACTGTTTTTT

J gene: TRBJ2-3
D gene: .
clone size: few
V gene: TRBV7-9
CDR3 protein: CASSFLGPGQKYF
CDR3 DNA: TGTGCCAGCAGCTTCTTAGGACCAGGCCAGAAGTATTTT

J gene: TRBJ2-6
D gene: .
clone size: .
V gene: TRBV19
CDR3 protein: CASSIPGPGANVLTF
CDR3 DNA: TGTGCCAGTAGTATCCCAGGGCCTGGGGCCAACGTCCTGACTTTC

J gene: TRBJ2-2
D gene: .
clone size: .
V gene: TRBV5-1
CDR3 protein: CASSPSDSLNTGELFF
CDR3 DNA: TGCGCCAGCAGCCCTTCGGACAGCTTGAACACCGGGGAGCTGTTTTTT

J gene: TRBJ2-1
D gene: TRBD1
clone size: few
V gene: TRBV5-1
CDR3 protein: CASSQMPSTGGEQFF
CDR3 DNA: TGCGCCAGCAGCCAAATGCCTTCGACAGGGGGCGAGCAGTTCTTC

J gene: TRBJ2-7
D gene: .
clone size: few
V gene: TRBV7-2
CDR3 protein: CASSLVQRTTYEQYF
CDR3 DNA: TGTGCCAGCAGCTTAGTGCAGCGAACCACCTACGAGCAGTACTTC

J gene: TRBJ2-2
D gene: .
clone size: .
V gene: TRBV19
CDR3 protein: CASSIQTNTGELFF
CDR3 DNA: TGTGCCAGTAGTATACAGACTAACACCGGGGAGCTGTTTTTT

J gene: TRBJ2-5
D gene: .
clone size: .
V gene: TRBV20-1
CDR3 protein: CSAIARAQETQYF
CDR3 DNA: TGCAGTGCTATCGCAAGGGCCCAAGAGACCCAGTACTTC

J gene: TRBJ2-3
D gene: .
clone size: .
V gene: TRBV7-3
CDR3 protein: CASSLTGSTGDTQYF
CDR3 DNA: TGTGCCAGCAGCTTAACAGGATCAACCGGGGATACGCAGTATTTT

J gene: TRBJ1-2
D gene: .
clone size: .
V gene: TRBV6-1
CDR3 protein: CASSHRDGPRAGYTF
CDR3 DNA: TGTGCCAGCAGCCACCGCGACGGGCCTCGGGCTGGCTACACCTTC

J gene: TRBJ2-3
D gene: .
clone size: few
V gene: TRBV6-2/TRBV6-3
CDR3 protein: CASRREWGSSQYF
CDR3 DNA: TGTGCCAGCAGACGCGAATGGGGGTCGTCGCAGTATTTT

J gene: TRBJ1-2
D gene: .
clone size: .
V gene: TRBV12-3/TRBV12-4
CDR3 protein: CASSFAHQNYGYTF
CDR3 DNA: TGTGCCAGCAGTTTCGCCCACCAGAACTATGGCTACACCTTC

J gene: TRBJ2-3
D gene: TRBD2
clone size: few
V gene: TRBV5-1
CDR3 protein: CASKTSGPDTQYF
CDR3 DNA: TGCGCCAGCAAGACTAGCGGACCGGATACGCAGTATTTT